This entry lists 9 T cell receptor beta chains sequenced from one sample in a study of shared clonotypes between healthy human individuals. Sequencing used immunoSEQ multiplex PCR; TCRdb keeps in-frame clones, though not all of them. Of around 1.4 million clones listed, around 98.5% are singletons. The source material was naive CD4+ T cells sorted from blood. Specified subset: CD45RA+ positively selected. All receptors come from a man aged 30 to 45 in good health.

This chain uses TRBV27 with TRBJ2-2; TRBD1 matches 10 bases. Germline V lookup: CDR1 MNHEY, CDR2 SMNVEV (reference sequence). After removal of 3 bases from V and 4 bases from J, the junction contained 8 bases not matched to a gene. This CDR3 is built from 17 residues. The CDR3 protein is CASSLYGTGATTGELFF. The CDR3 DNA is TGTGCCAGCAGTTTGTACGGGACAGGGGCAACCACCGGGGAGCTGTTTTTT.

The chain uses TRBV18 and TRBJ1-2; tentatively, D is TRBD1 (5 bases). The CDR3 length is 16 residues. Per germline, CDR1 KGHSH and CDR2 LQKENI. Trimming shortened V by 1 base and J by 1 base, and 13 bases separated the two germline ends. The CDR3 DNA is TGTGCCAGCTCACCACAAGCAGGGACGCATAACTATGGCTACACCTTC. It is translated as CASSPQAGTHNYGYTF.

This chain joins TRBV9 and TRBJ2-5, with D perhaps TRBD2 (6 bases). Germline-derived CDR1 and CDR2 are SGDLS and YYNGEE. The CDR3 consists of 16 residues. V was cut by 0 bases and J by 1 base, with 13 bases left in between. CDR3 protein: CASSVGPSAAQETQYF. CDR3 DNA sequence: TGTGCCAGCAGCGTAGGGCCTAGCGCCGCCCAAGAGACCCAGTACTTC.

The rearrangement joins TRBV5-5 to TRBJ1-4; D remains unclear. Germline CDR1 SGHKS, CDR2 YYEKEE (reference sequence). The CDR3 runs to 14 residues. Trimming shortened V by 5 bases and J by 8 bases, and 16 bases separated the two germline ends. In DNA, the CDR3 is TGTGCCAGCAGACTCCGAGGGCGGCGCGAAAAACTGTTTTTT. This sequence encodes CASRLRGRREKLFF.

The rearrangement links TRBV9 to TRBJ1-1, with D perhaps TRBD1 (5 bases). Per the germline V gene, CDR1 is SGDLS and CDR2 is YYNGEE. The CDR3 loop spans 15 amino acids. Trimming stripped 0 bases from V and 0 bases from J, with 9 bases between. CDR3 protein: CASSVAAGLNTEAFF. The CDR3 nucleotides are TGTGCCAGCAGCGTAGCTGCAGGGCTGAACACTGAAGCTTTCTTT. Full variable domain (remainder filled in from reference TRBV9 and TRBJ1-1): DSGVTQTPKHLITATGQRVTLRCSPRSGDLSVYWYQQSLDQGLQFLIQYYNGEERAKGNILERFSAQQFPDLHSELNLSSLELGDSALYFCASSVAAGLNTEAFFGQGTRLTVV.

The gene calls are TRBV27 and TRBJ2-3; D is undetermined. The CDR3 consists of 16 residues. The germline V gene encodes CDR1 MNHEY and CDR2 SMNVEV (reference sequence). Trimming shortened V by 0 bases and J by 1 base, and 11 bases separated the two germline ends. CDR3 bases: TGTGCCAGCAGTTTATCAGCTCACGGAGGCACAGATACGCAGTATTTT. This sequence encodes CASSLSAHGGTDTQYF.

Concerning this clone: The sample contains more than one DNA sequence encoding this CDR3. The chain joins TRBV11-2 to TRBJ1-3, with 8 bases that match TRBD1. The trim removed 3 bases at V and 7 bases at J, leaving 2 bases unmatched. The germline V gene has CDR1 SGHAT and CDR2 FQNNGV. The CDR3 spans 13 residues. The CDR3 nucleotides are TGTGCCAGCAGCTTTACAGGGGGTAACACCATATATTTT. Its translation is CASSFTGGNTIYF.

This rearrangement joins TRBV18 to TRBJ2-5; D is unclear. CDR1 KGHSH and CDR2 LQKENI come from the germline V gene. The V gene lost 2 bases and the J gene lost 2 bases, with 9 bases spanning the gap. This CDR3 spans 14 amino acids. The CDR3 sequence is CASSPAPSQETQYF. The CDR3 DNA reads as TGTGCCAGCTCACCAGCCCCCTCACAAGAGACCCAGTACTTC.

The CDR3: CASSAFGYGYTF. CDR3 sequence (DNA): TGTGCCAGCTCGGCGTTTGGCTATGGCTACACCTTC. V usage is TRBV5-6 and J usage is TRBJ1-2; no clear D gene. Trimming took off 7 bases at V and 4 bases at J, with 11 bases between the two ends. Germline V lookup: CDR1 SGHDT, CDR2 YYEEEE. The CDR3 extends over 12 amino acids. Based on the CDR3 plus reference TRBV5-6 and TRBJ1-2, the full variable domain is DAGVTQSPTHLIKTRGQQVTLRCSPKSGHDTVSWYQQALGQGPQFIFQYYEEEERQRGNFPDRFSGHQFPNYSSELNVNALLLGDSALYLCASSAFGYGYTFGSGTRLTVV.